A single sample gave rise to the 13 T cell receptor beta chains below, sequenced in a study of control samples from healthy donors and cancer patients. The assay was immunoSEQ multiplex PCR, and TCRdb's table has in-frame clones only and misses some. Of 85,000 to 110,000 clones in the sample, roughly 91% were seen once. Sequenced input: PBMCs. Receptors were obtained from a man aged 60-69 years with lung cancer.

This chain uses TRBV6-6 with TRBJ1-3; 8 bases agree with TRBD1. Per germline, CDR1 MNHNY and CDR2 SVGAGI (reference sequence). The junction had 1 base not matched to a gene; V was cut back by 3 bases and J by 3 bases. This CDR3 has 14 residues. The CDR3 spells CASSYGTGGNTIYF. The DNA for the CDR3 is TGTGCCAGCAGTTATGGGACAGGTGGAAACACCATATATTTT.

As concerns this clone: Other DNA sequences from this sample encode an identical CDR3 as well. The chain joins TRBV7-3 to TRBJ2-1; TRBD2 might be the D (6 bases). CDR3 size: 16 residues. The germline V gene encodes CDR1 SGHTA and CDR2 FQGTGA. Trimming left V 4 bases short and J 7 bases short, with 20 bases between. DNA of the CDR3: TGTGCCAGCAGCTGGGGTCGGGGGACCTTACCGAATGAGCAGTTCTTC. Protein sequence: CASSWGRGTLPNEQFF.

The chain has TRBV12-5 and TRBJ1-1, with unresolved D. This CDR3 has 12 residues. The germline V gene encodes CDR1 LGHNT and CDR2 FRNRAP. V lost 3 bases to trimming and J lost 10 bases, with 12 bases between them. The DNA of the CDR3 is TGTGCTAGTGGTTTAAGTGCAGTTGGAGCTTTCTTT. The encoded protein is CASGLSAVGAFF.

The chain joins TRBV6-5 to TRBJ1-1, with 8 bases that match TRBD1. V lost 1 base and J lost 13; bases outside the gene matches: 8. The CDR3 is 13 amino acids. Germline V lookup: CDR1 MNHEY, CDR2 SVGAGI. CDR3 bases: TGTGCCAGCAGTTACTTAGGACAGGGAATGCTTTTCTTT. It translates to CASSYLGQGMLFF.

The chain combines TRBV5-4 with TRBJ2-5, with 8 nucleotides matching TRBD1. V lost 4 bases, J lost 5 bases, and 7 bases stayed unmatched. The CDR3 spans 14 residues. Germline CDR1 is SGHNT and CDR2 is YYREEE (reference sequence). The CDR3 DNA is TGTGCCAGCAGCAGGGACAGGACTTCCGAGACCCAGTACTTC. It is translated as CASSRDRTSETQYF.

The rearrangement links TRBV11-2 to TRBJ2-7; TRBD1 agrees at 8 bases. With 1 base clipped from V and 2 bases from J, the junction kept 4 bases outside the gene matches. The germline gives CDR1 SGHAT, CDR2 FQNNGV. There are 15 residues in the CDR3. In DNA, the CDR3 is TGTGCCAGCAGCTTAGGGACAGGGAGTACCTACGAGCAGTACTTC. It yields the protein CASSLGTGSTYEQYF.

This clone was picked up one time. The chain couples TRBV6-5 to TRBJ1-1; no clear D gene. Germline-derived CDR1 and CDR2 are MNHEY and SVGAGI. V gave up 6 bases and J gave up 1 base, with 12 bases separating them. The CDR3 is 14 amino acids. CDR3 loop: CASSARSRNTEAFF. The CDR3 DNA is TGTGCCAGCAGCGCCCGCTCACGGAACACTGAAGCTTTCTTT.

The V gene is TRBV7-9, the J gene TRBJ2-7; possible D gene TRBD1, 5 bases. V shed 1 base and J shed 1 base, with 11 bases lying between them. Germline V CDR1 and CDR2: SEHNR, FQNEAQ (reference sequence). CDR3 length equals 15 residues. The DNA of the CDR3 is TGTGCCAGCAGCTTAGACAGGTTCCTGTCCTACGAGCAGTACGTC. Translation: CASSLDRFLSYEQYV.

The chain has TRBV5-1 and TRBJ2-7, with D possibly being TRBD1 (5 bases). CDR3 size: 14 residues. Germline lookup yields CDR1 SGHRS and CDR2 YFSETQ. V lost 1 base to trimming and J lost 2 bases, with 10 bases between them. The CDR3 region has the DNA TGCGCCAGCAGCTTGCAGGGTGAAGCCTACGAGCAGTACTTC. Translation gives CASSLQGEAYEQYF.

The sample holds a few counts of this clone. The CDR3 region has the DNA TGCGCCAGCAGCCTCCAGGGTACCAATGAAAAACTGTTTTTT. Its translation: CASSLQGTNEKLFF. V is TRBV4-1 and J is TRBJ1-4; TRBD1 might be the D (5 bases). In germline, CDR1 is MGHRA, CDR2 YSYEKL. V lost 4 bases and J lost 5, with 11 bases in between. The CDR3 runs 14 residues.

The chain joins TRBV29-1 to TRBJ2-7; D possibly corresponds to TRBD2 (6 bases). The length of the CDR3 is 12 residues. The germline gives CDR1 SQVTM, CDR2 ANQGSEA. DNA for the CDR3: TGCAGTGCGGGACGCGACTCCTACGAGCAGTACTTC. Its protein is CSAGRDSYEQYF.

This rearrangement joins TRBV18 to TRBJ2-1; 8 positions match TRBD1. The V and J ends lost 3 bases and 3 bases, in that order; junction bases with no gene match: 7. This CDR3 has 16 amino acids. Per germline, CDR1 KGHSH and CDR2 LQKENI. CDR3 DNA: TGTGCCAGCTCACCTCCCGGGACAGGCCGCTACAATGAGCAGTTCTTC. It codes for CASSPPGTGRYNEQFF. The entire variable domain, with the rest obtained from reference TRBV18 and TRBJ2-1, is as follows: NAGVMQNPRHLVRRRGQEARLRCSPMKGHSHVYWYRQLPEEGLKFMVYLQKENIIDESGMPKERFSAEFPKEGPSILRIQQVVRGDSAAYFCASSPPGTGRYNEQFFGPGTRLTVL.

The DNA for the CDR3 is TGTGCCAGCAGTTACACTCCGGGACAGGGTGTGGAAAAACTGTTTTTT. It translates to CASSYTPGQGVEKLFF. The gene calls are TRBV6-6 and TRBJ1-4; 9 bases fit TRBD1. CDR3 length equals 16 residues. Trimming removed 2 bases from V and 8 bases from J; junction bases left unmatched: 9. Germline values: CDR1 MNHNY, CDR2 SVGAGI (reference sequence).